The 20 T cell receptor beta chains given below trace back to one sample, sequenced in a study of shared clonotypes between healthy human individuals. Sequenced by immunoSEQ multiplex PCR; TCRdb stores in-frame clones only, minus some. In the table there are about 490,000 clones, around 73% of which are singletons. Sequencing input: PBMCs. The receptors here all came from a woman between 35 and 50 years old in good health. Some clones in this sample may be carry-over from other donors' samples.

About this clone itself: Different DNA sequences within this sample yield the same CDR3. The chain is built from TRBV7-3 and TRBJ2-1; D may be TRBD1 (8 bases). V was cut by 6 bases and J by 2 bases, with 14 bases left in between. The germline gives CDR1 SGHTA, CDR2 FQGTGA. The CDR3 loop spans 15 amino acids. The CDR3 is CASSSTGGAYNEQFF. The DNA of the CDR3 is TGTGCCAGCAGTTCCACAGGGGGGGCCTACAATGAGCAGTTCTTC.

The V call is TRBV5-1, the J call TRBJ2-3; TRBD1 agrees at 9 bases. V was clipped by 0 bases and J by 1 base; unmatched bases: 6. This CDR3 region has 17 residues. Per the germline V gene, CDR1 is SGHRS and CDR2 is YFSETQ. The CDR3 coding sequence is TGCGCCAGCAGCTTGGCCCCACAGGGGGCAGGCACAGATACGCAGTATTTT. This gives the protein CASSLAPQGAGTDTQYF.

This chain links TRBV9 with TRBJ1-3, with TRBD1 matching over 11 bases. Germline lookup yields CDR1 SGDLS and CDR2 YYNGEE. The CDR3 spans 16 residues. The J segment lost 3 bases and the V segment lost 0 bases, leaving 2 bases of the junction unmatched. The chain's CDR3 is CASSVADRGHGNTIYF. In DNA form, the CDR3 reads TGTGCCAGCAGCGTAGCGGACAGGGGGCATGGAAACACCATATATTTT.

The V and J genes are TRBV2 and TRBJ2-1; 11 bases are a match to TRBD1. The CDR3 covers 14 residues. With 10 bases clipped from V and 7 bases from J, the junction kept 9 bases outside the gene matches. CDR1 SNHLY and CDR2 FYNNEI come from the germline V gene. The DNA of the CDR3 is TGTGCCATCTACCGGGACAGGGGGTTGAATGAGCAGTTCTTC. Translation gives CAIYRDRGLNEQFF. Together with reference TRBV2 and TRBJ2-1, the CDR3 gives the full variable domain: EPEVTQTPSHQVTQMGQEVILRCVPISNHLYFYWYRQILGQKVEFLVSFYNNEISEKSEIFDDQFSVERPDGSNFTLKIRSTKLEDSAMYFCAIYRDRGLNEQFFGPGTRLTVL.

J is TRBJ2-7 and V is TRBV5-1; the match to TRBD1 covers 8 bases. The CDR3 sequence is 16 residues long. V shed 0 bases and J 2 bases; nucleotides not matched to a gene: 7. CDR1 SGHRS and CDR2 YFSETQ come from the germline V gene. The CDR3 loop reads CASSLGSTGAPYEQYF. The CDR3 coding sequence is TGCGCCAGCAGCTTGGGGTCGACAGGGGCTCCCTACGAGCAGTACTTC.

This clone showed up just a few times. Other DNA sequences in the sample encode the same CDR3. The chain is built from TRBV7-8 and TRBJ1-2, with D perhaps TRBD1 (6 bases). V lost 5 bases, J lost 4 bases, and 11 bases lay in between. The CDR3 spans 13 residues. Looked up from germline, CDR1 is SGHVS and CDR2 is FQNEAQ. The CDR3 loop reads CASSLQGTYGYTF. CDR3 sequence (DNA): TGTGCCAGCAGCCTCCAGGGGACCTATGGCTACACCTTC.

For this clone: Compared with germline, one end of the junction differs, possibly owing to a read error. The chain employs TRBV5-8 and TRBJ2-4; TRBD2 is a possible D gene (5 bases). The CDR3 totals 11 residues. Per the germline V gene, CDR1 is SGHTS and CDR2 is YDEGEE. CDR3 sequence reads: CASSLVGVSNF. CDR3 DNA sequence: TGTGCCAGCAGCCTTGTGGGAGTATCGAACTTC.

This clone turned up a few times. The chain joins TRBV4-3 to TRBJ2-2, with 9 bases fitting TRBD2. CDR1 and CDR2 (germline): LGHNA, YSLEER. The junction had 8 bases not matched to a gene; V was cut back by 0 bases and J by 6 bases. This CDR3 is built from 17 residues. The CDR3, as DNA: TGCGCCAGCAGCCAAGATTGGGGTAGCGGGAGTTCCGGGGAGCTGTTTTTT. This gives the protein CASSQDWGSGSSGELFF.

The CDR3 here is CASSESNGRHLYEQYF. In DNA, the CDR3 is TGCGCCAGCAGTGAGTCGAACGGCAGACATCTATACGAGCAGTACTTC. The chain joins TRBV10-1 to TRBJ2-7; D is ambiguous. Per germline, CDR1 WNHNN and CDR2 SYGVQD (reference sequence). The CDR3 is 16 residues long. V lost 0 bases and J 4 bases, leaving 16 bases between the germline ends.

J is TRBJ1-2 and V is TRBV29-1; D is undetermined. Trimming stripped 3 bases from V and 5 bases from J, with 7 bases between. This CDR3 region has 11 residues. The germline gives CDR1 SQVTM, CDR2 ANQGSEA. The CDR3 coding sequence is TGCAGCGTTGAGTACGTTTATGGCTACACCTTC. It encodes CSVEYVYGYTF.

The chain links TRBV2 to TRBJ1-2, with 11 bases aligning to TRBD1. The CDR3 is made up of 16 amino acids. V lost 4 bases, J lost 3 bases, and 7 bases stayed unmatched. In germline, CDR1 is SNHLY, CDR2 FYNNEI. This chain's CDR3 is CASSGDRGMNDYGYTF. DNA of the CDR3: TGTGCCAGCAGTGGGGACAGGGGGATGAATGACTATGGCTACACCTTC.

The chain combines TRBV9 with TRBJ2-2; no firm D call. Germline V CDR1 and CDR2: SGDLS, YYNGEE. The V end was cut by 0 bases, the J end by 3 bases, with 6 bases between. CDR3 length equals 14 residues. The CDR3 region is CASSVAMDTGELFF. As DNA, the CDR3 is TGTGCCAGCAGCGTAGCAATGGACACCGGGGAGCTGTTTTTT.

The CDR3 nucleotides read TGTGCCTGGCTGGACAGAAACTATGGCTACACCTTC. Translation: CAWLDRNYGYTF. This chain links TRBV30 with TRBJ1-2, with a possible D match to TRBD1 (6 bases). Germline-derived CDR1 and CDR2 are GTSNPN and SVGIG (reference sequence). This CDR3 has 12 residues. Trimming took 5 bases from V and 2 from J, leaving 9 bases between them.

This chain uses TRBV19 with TRBJ2-3; unclear D gene. Per germline, CDR1 LNHDA and CDR2 SQIVND (reference sequence). The CDR3 extends over 11 amino acids. Trimming shortened V by 7 bases and J by 6 bases, and 8 bases separated the two germline ends. The CDR3 DNA reads as TGTGCCAGTACCGAAGGCGATACGCAGTATTTT. Amino acids: CASTEGDTQYF.

The sample holds a few counts of this clone. The chain is built from TRBV6-4 and TRBJ1-2, with 9 bases matching TRBD1. There are 13 residues in the CDR3. In germline, CDR1 is MRHNA, CDR2 SNTAGT. J lost 4 bases, V lost 5 bases, and 2 bases had no gene match. DNA of the CDR3: TGTGCCAGCAGTTCGGGACAGGGCTATGGCTACACCTTC. This sequence encodes CASSSGQGYGYTF.

In the case of this clone: The same CDR3 arises from other DNA sequences in this sample as well. The chain couples TRBV18 to TRBJ2-7; TRBD1 aligns across 10 bases. The CDR3 consists of 14 residues. Germline CDR1 reads KGHSH; CDR2 reads LQKENI. V was pared by 3 bases and J by 3 bases, with 2 bases of the junction left unmatched. The CDR3 DNA sequence: TGTGCCAGCTCACCGGGACAGGGGATCTACGAGCAGTACTTC. Translation gives CASSPGQGIYEQYF.

The genes are TRBV29-1 and TRBJ2-5; tentative D call: TRBD2 (5 bases). This CDR3 has 14 residues. Germline CDR1 SQVTM, CDR2 ANQGSEA. The V end was cut by 4 bases, the J end by 2 bases, with 14 bases between. The CDR3 is CSVGLRAKQETQYF. CDR3 in DNA: TGCAGCGTTGGTTTGAGGGCCAAACAAGAGACCCAGTACTTC.

The chain joins TRBV28 to TRBJ2-1; 7 bases match TRBD2. Germline CDR1 is MDHEN and CDR2 is SYDVKM. Trimming at V came to 7 bases and at J to 9 bases, leaving 15 bases not matched to a gene. The CDR3 extends over 15 amino acids. CDR3 loop: CASTVYGLGSGEQFF. In DNA, the CDR3 is TGTGCCAGCACCGTTTATGGACTAGGGTCGGGTGAGCAGTTCTTC. The whole variable domain, filled in from reference TRBV28 and TRBJ2-1, reads DVKVTQSSRYLVKRTGEKVFLECVQDMDHENMFWYRQDPGLGLRLIYFSYDVKMKEKGDIPEGYSVSREKKERFSLILESASTNQTSMYLCASTVYGLGSGEQFFGPGTRLTVL.

This chain uses TRBV30 with TRBJ2-7; 8 bases fit TRBD2. Germline-derived CDR1 and CDR2 are GTSNPN and SVGIG (reference sequence). V shed 7 bases and J 1 base; nucleotides not matched to a gene: 3. The CDR3 consists of 12 residues. The CDR3 DNA sequence: TGTGCCTATTCTAGCGGGTCCTACGAGCAGTACTTC. Its protein is CAYSSGSYEQYF.

V usage is TRBV7-8 and J usage is TRBJ2-3; the match to TRBD2 covers 13 bases. The CDR3 consists of 16 residues. V shed 5 bases, J shed 3 bases, and the junction held 5 bases outside the gene matches. Germline V CDR1 and CDR2: SGHVS, FQNEAQ. Here the CDR3 reads CASSPRLAGGTDTQYF. In nucleotides, the CDR3 is TGTGCCAGCAGCCCCCGACTAGCGGGAGGTACAGATACGCAGTATTTT.